This T cell receptor beta chain was recorded in a study of shared clonotypes between healthy human individuals. The CDR3 runs to 14 residues. The germline CDR1 and CDR2 sequences are LNHDA and SQIVND (reference sequence). Trimming cost V 5 bases and J 5 bases, with 15 bases left between them. A note on this clone: The antigen is not known.

TCRdb's copy holds only in-frame clones and misses some; the assay was immunoSEQ multiplex PCR. The sample consists of 2 million to 3 million clones, 80% to 95% of them appearing once. Study-wide results and caveats: The represented genetic and exposure-history diversity was limited by the small number of donors. Rarefaction showed sorted-subset sequencing was incomplete despite large depth.

The receptor was isolated from a man aged 18 to 29 in good health. Some clones in this sample may be carry-over from other donors' samples. Specimen: naive CD4+ T cells from PBMCs. Subset denoted: CD45RA+ positively selected. This sequence joins TRBV19 and TRBJ2-5, with D possibly TRBD2 on 5 matching bases. CDR3 nucleotide sequence: TGTGCCAGTAGTCCGGCGGGCTTCAGGGAGACCCAGTACTTC. Translated, it gives CASSPAGFRETQYF.